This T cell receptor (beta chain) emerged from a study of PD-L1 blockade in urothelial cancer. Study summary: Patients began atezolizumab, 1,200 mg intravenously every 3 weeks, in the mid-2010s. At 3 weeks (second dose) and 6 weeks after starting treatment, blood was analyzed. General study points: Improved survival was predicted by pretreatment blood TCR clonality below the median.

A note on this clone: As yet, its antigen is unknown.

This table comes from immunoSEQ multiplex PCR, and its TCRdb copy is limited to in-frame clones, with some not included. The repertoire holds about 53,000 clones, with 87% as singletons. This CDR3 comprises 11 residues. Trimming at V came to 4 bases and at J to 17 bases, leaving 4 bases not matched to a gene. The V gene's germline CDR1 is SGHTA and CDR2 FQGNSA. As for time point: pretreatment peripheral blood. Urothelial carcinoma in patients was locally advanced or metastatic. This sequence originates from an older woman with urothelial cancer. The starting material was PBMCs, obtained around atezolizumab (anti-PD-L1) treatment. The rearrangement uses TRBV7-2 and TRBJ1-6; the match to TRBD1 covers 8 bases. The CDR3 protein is CASSWDRRVHF. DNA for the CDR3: TGTGCCAGCAGCTGGGACAGGAGGGTCCACTTT.